The entry below describes one T cell receptor beta chain. CDR1 MGHRA and CDR2 YSYEKL come from the germline V gene. With 0 bases removed from V and 2 bases from J, the gap between germline ends came to 11 bases. The CDR3 extends over 15 amino acids. The data are from a study of control samples from healthy donors and cancer patients. Produced via immunoSEQ multiplex PCR; TCRdb's table is partial and in-frame only. The repertoire holds 140,000 or so clones, with about 91% as singletons. The receptor was isolated from a man aged 30 to 45 in good health. Sequencing was performed on blood. The chain carries TRBV4-1 and TRBJ2-7; D call uncertain. This CDR3 is CASSQDSPATYEQYF. The CDR3 nucleotides read TGCGCCAGCAGCCAAGATAGCCCAGCGACCTACGAGCAGTACTTC.